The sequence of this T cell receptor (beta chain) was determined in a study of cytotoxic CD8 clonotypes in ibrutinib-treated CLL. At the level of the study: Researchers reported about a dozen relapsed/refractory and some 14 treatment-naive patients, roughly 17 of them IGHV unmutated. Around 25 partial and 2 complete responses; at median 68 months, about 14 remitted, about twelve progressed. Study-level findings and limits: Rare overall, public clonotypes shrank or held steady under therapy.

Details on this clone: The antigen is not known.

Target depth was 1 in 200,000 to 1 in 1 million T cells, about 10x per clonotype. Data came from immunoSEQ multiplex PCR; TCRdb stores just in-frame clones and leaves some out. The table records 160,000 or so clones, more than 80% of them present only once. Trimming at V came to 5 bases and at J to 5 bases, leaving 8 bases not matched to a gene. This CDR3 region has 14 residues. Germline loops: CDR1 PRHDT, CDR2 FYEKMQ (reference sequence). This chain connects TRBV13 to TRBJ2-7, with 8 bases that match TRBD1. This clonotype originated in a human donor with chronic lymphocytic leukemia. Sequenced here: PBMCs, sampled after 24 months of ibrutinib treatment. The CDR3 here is CASSQGTGPNEQYF. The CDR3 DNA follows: TGTGCCAGCAGCCAGGGGACAGGCCCCAACGAGCAGTACTTC.